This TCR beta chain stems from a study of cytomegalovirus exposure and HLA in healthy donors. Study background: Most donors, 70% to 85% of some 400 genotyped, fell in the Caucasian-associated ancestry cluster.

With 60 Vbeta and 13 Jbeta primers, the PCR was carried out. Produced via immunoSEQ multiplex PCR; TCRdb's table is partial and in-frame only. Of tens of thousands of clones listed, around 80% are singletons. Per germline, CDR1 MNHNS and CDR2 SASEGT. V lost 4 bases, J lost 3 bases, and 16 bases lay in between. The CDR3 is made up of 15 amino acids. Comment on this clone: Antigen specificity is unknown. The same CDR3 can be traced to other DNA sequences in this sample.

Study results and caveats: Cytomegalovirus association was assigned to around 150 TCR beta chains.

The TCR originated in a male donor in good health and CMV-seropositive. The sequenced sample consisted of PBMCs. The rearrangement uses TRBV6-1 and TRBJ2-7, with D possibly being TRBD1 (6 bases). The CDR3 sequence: CASSAGTNLLYEQYF. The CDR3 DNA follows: TGTGCCAGCAGTGCCGGGACAAACCTCCTCTACGAGCAGTACTTC.